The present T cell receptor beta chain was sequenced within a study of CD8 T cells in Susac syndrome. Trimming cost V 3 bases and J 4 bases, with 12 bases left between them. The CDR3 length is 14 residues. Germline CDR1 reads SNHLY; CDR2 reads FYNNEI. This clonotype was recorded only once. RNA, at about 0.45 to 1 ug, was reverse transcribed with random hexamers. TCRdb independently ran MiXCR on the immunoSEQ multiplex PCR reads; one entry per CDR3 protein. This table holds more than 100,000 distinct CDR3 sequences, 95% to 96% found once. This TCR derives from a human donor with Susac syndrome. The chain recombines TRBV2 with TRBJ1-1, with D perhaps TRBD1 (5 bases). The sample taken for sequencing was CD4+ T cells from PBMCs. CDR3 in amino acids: CASSEQGFSTEAFF. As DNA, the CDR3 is TGTGCCAGCAGTGAGCAGGGCTTTAGCACTGAAGCTTTCTTT. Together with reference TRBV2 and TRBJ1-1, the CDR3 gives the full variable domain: EPEVTQTPSHQVTQMGQEVILRCVPISNHLYFYWYRQILGQKVEFLVSFYNNEISEKSEIFDDQFSVERPDGSNFTLKIRSTKLEDSAMYFCASSEQGFSTEAFFGQGTRLTVV.